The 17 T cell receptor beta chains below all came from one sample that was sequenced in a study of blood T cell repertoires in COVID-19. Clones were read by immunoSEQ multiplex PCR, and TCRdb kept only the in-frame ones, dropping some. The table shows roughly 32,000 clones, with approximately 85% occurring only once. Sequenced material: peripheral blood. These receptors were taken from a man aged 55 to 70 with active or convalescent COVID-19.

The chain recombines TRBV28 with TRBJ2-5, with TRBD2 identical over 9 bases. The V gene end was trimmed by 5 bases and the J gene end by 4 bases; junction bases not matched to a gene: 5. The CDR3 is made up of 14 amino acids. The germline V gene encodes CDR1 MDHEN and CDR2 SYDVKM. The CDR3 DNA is TGTGCCAGCAGTCTGAGCGGGGGGTCAGAGACCCAGTACTTC. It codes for CASSLSGGSETQYF.

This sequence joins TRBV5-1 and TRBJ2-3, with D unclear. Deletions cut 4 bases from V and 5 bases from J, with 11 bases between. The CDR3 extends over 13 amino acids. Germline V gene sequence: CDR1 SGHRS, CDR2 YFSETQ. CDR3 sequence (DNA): TGCGCCAGCAGCCTACTCCTTGGAGATACGCAGTATTTT. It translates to CASSLLLGDTQYF.

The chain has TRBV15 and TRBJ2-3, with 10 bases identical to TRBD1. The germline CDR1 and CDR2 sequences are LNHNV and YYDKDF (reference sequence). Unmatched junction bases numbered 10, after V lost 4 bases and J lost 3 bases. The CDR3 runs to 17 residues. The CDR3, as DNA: TGTGCCACCAGCATCGGCGGGACAGGGGATGTGACAGATACGCAGTATTTT. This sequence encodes CATSIGGTGDVTDTQYF. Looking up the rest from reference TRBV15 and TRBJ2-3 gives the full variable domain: DAMVIQNPRYQVTQFGKPVTLSCSQTLNHNVMYWYQQKSSQAPKLLFHYYDKDFNNEADTPDNFQSRRPNTSFCFLDIRSPGLGDTAMYLCATSIGGTGDVTDTQYFGPGTRLTVL.

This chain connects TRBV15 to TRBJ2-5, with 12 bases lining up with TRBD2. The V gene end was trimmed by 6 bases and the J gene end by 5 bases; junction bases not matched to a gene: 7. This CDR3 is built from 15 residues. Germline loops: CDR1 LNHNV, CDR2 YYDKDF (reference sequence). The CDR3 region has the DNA TGTGCCACCAGTCTAGCGGGGGGGATCGGGGAGACCCAGTACTTC. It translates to CATSLAGGIGETQYF.

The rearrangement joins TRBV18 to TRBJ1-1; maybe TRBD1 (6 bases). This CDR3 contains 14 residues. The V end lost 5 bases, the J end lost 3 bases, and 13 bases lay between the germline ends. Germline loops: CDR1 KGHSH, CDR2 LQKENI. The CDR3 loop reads CASSTGFGDTEAFF. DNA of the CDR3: TGTGCCAGCTCAACAGGGTTTGGGGACACTGAAGCTTTCTTT.

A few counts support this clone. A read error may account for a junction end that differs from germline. For the CDR3, the DNA is TGTGCCAGCAGCCTAGCGGGGGCATCCTACAATGAGCAGTTCTTC. Translating gives CASSLAGASYNEQFF. The chain links TRBV7-2 to TRBJ2-1, with 10 bases matching TRBD2. CDR3 length equals 15 residues. The germline V gene has CDR1 SGHTA and CDR2 FQGNSA.

The CDR3 protein is CSASRGSGNEQFF. CDR3 DNA: TGCAGTGCTAGTCGGGGGAGTGGCAATGAGCAGTTCTTC. The chain employs TRBV20-1 and TRBJ2-1, with a tentative D call TRBD2 (6 bases). Germline V gene lookup returns CDR1 DFQATT and CDR2 SNEGSKA (reference sequence). The CDR3 is made up of 13 amino acids. Trimming stripped 3 bases from V and 6 bases from J, with 12 bases between.

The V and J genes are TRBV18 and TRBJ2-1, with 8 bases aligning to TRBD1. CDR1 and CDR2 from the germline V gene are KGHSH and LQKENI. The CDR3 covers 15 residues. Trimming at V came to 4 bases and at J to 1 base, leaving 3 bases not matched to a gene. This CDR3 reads CASSQGQASYNEQFF. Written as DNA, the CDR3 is TGTGCCAGCTCACAGGGACAGGCTTCCTACAATGAGCAGTTCTTC.

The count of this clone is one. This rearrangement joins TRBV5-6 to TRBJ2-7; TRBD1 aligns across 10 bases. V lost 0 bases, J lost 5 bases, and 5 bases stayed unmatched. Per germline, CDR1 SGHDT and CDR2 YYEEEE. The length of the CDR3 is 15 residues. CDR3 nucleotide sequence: TGTGCCAGCAGCTTGGCCGGGACAGGGGTCAACGAGCAGTACGTC. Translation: CASSLAGTGVNEQYV.

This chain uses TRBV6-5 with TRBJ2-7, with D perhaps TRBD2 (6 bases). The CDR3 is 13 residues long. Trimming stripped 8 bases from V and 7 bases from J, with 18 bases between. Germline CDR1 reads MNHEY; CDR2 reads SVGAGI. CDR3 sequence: CASGGTRFEEQYV. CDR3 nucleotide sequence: TGTGCCAGCGGAGGGACGCGGTTTGAAGAGCAGTACGTC.

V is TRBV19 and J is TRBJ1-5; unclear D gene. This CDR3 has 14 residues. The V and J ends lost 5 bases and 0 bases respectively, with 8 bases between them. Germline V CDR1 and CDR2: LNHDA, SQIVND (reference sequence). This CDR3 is CASSYGVSNQPQHF. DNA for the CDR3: TGTGCCAGTAGTTACGGGGTTAGCAATCAGCCCCAGCATTTT.

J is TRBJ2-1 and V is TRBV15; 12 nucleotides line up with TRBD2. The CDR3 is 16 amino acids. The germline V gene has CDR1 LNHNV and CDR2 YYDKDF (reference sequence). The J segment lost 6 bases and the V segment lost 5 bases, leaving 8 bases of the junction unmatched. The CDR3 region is CATSGELAGGGNEQFF. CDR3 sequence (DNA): TGTGCCACCAGCGGTGAACTAGCGGGGGGTGGCAATGAGCAGTTCTTC.

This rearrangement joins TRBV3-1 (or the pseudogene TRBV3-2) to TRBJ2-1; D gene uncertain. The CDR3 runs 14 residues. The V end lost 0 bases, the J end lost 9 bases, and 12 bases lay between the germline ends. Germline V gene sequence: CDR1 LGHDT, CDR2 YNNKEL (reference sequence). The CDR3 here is CASSQDLVHGEQFF. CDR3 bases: TGTGCCAGCAGCCAAGATCTAGTGCACGGTGAGCAGTTCTTC.

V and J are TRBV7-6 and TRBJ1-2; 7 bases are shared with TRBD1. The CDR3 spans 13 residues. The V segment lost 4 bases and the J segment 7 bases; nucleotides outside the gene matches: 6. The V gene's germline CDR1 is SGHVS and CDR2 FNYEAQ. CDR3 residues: CASSYGQGGGYTF. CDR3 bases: TGTGCCAGCAGCTACGGGCAGGGGGGTGGCTACACCTTC.

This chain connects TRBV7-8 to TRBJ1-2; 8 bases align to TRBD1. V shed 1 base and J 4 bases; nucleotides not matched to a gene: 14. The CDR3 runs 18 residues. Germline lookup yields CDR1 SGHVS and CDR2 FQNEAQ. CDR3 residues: CASSLEVGVSGGIYGYTF. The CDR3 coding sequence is TGTGCCAGCAGCTTAGAAGTTGGTGTGTCAGGGGGCATCTATGGCTACACCTTC.

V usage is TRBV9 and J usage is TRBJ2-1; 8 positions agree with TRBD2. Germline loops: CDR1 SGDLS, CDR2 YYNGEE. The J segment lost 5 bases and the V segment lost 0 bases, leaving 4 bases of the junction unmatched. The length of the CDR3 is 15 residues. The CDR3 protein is CASSVAGGPDNEQFF. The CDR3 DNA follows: TGTGCCAGCAGCGTAGCGGGAGGGCCAGACAATGAGCAGTTCTTC.

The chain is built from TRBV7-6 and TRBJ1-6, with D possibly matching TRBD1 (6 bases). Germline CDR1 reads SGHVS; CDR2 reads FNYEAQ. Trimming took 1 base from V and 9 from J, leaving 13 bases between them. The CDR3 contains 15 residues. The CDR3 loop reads CASSLVQGSSSPLHF. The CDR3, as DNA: TGTGCCAGCAGCTTAGTCCAGGGGTCGAGTTCACCCCTCCACTTT.